This passage covers 32 T cell receptor beta chains from one sample sequenced in a study of CD8+CD57+ T cells in acquired aplastic anemia. The template for TCR beta VDJ and CDR3 sequence profiling was genomic DNA. One entry per CDR3 protein results from TCRdb running MiXCR on the reads. The repertoire holds 260,000 or so distinct CDR3 sequences, with 82% as singletons. Selection for sequencing was limited to patients who had shown CD8+CD57+ cell expansion by flow cytometry. The sequencing sample was made of sorted CD4+, CD8+, or CD8+CD57+ T cells (not recorded which) from PBMCs. Every receptor here comes from a human donor with aplastic anemia.

The chain has TRBV7-2 and TRBJ2-1; D unclear. Germline CDR1 SGHTA, CDR2 FQGNSA. Trimming removed 6 bases from V and 10 bases from J, with 16 bases in between. This CDR3 is 13 amino acids long. The CDR3 DNA sequence: TGTGCCAGCAGTGATGGAGAGAACCCCGAGCAGTTCTTC. Translating it yields CASSDGENPEQFF.

Turning to this clonotype: In this CDR3 the conserved last residue, phenylalanine or tryptophan, is missing, so a read error is likely. Because the CDR3's place on the DNA is in doubt, the DNA is left out and the CDR3 is given as listed by TCRdb. The J gene is TRBJ1-5, the V gene TRBV7-6. The CDR3 is 14 amino acids in total, end residues counted. Germline CDR1 SGHVS, CDR2 FNYEAQ. The CDR3 loop reads CASSVAPTDTQYFV.

The chain joins TRBV9 to TRBJ1-2; TRBD1 agrees at 10 bases. This CDR3 has 15 residues. V lost 7 bases to trimming and J lost 10 bases; unmatched junction nucleotides: 16. Germline V gene sequence: CDR1 SGDLS, CDR2 YYNGEE. The CDR3 loop reads CASGVTGGIHYFYTF. The DNA for the CDR3 is TGTGCCAGCGGAGTGACAGGGGGCATCCACTACTTCTACACCTTC.

As regards this clonotype: It is likely a read error, because the conserved phenylalanine at the end of the CDR3 is missing. No DNA is shown, since the ends of the CDR3 on it are uncertain; the CDR3 is the one TCRdb lists. This chain links TRBV2 with TRBJ2-3; whether TRBD2, the table's D call, matches the DNA was not checked. The CDR3 has 14 residues if both end residues are counted. Per the germline V gene, CDR1 is SNHLY and CDR2 is FYNNEI. The CDR3 spells CASSVAGGPDPLYL.

In its sample, this clonotype was seen a few times. The rearrangement uses TRBV24-1 and TRBJ2-5, with 7 bases lining up with TRBD1. This CDR3 has 16 residues. The ends lost 1 base at V and 3 bases at J; junction bases unmatched: 7. Germline V gives CDR1 KGHDR, CDR2 SFDVKD. CDR3 amino acids: CATSDFPRDSKETQYF. In DNA, the CDR3 is TGTGCCACCAGTGATTTTCCCCGGGACAGTAAAGAGACCCAGTACTTC.

Regarding this clonotype: The junction differs from germline at one of its ends, possibly a read error. V is TRBV7-9 and J is TRBJ2-3; maybe TRBD1 (5 bases). CDR3 size: 13 residues. Germline V gives CDR1 SEHNR, CDR2 FQNEAQ (reference sequence). The CDR3 protein is CASGYGSTATQQF. In nucleotides, the CDR3 is TGTGCCAGCGGGTACGGGTCGACAGCTACGCAGCAGTTT.

A single count supports this clonotype. The DNA for the CDR3 is TGCAGCGTTGACAGGAACATGAACACTGAAGCTTTCTTT. Translating it yields CSVDRNMNTEAFF. The rearrangement joins TRBV29-1 to TRBJ1-1; D remains unclear. The CDR3 extends over 13 amino acids. V was cut by 3 bases and J by 0 bases, with 8 bases left in between. The germline gives CDR1 SQVTM, CDR2 ANQGSEA.

The chain is built from TRBV7-3 and TRBJ2-3; no reliable D call. The CDR3 is 14 amino acids. With 6 bases removed from V and 6 bases from J, the gap between germline ends came to 16 bases. Per the germline V gene, CDR1 is SGHTA and CDR2 is FQGTGA. The CDR3: CASRRPAGADTQYF. CDR3 DNA sequence: TGTGCCAGCAGAAGACCGGCAGGCGCCGATACGCAGTATTTT. The full variable domain, rest sourced from reference TRBV7-3 and TRBJ2-3, is GAGVSQTPSNKVTEKGKYVELRCDPISGHTALYWYRQSLGQGPEFLIYFQGTGAADDSGLPNDRFFAVRPEGSVSTLKIQRTERGDSAVYLCASRRPAGADTQYFGPGTRLTVL.

As concerns this clonotype: The junction does not match germline at one end; this may be a read error. This chain connects TRBV2 to TRBJ1-1, with D uncertain. Germline V CDR1 and CDR2: SNHLY, FYNNEI. The CDR3 has 14 residues. The DNA of the CDR3 is TGTGCCAGCAGTGAGGCCGTTAGCACCACTGAACCTTTCTTT. It yields the protein CASSEAVSTTEPFF. The variable domain in full, completed from reference TRBV2 and TRBJ1-1, reads EPEVTQTPSHQVTQMGQEVILRCVPISNHLYFYWYRQILGQKVEFLVSFYNNEISEKSEIFDDQFSVERPDGSNFTLKIRSTKLEDSAMYFCASSEAVSTTEPFFGQGTRLTVV.

The rearrangement joins TRBV30 to TRBJ1-6, with 11 bases fitting TRBD1. Germline values: CDR1 GTSNPN, CDR2 SVGIG (reference sequence). The CDR3 sequence is 15 residues long. V trimming: 1 base; J trimming: 9 bases; junction bases outside the gene matches: 5. The CDR3 DNA follows: TGTGCCTGGAGTGCGGACAGGGGGCAGGGTTCACCCCTCCACTTT. It translates to CAWSADRGQGSPLHF.

The V gene is TRBV9, the J gene TRBJ1-2; the D is unclear. Germline lookup yields CDR1 SGDLS and CDR2 YYNGEE. The V end was cut by 1 base, the J end by 14 bases, with 21 bases between. The CDR3 spans 14 residues. The CDR3 sequence: CASSVRSEKQYFTF. In DNA form, the CDR3 reads TGTGCCAGCAGCGTAAGGTCAGAAAAGCAGTATTTTACCTTC.

As concerns this clonotype: The conserved closing phenylalanine or tryptophan is absent in this CDR3, likely reflecting a read error. Because the CDR3's place on the DNA is in doubt, the DNA is left out and the CDR3 is given as listed by TCRdb. The chain joins TRBV7-9 to TRBJ2-3. From germline, CDR1 is SEHNR and CDR2 FQNEAQ (reference sequence). Termini included, the CDR3 measures 13 amino acids. The CDR3 region is CASGVGGTDPQFV.

The CDR3 nucleotides read TGTGCCAGCGGAGAAGCCGGGAACATTCAGTACTTCTTCTTC. Its protein is CASGEAGNIQYFFF. The rearrangement joins TRBV9 to TRBJ2-1; the D gene is possibly TRBD2 (5 bases). Deletions cut 7 bases from V and 16 bases from J, with 27 bases between. The CDR3 is 14 residues long. Germline V lookup: CDR1 SGDLS, CDR2 YYNGEE. Looking up the rest from reference TRBV9 and TRBJ2-1 gives the full variable domain: DSGVTQTPKHLITATGQRVTLRCSPRSGDLSVYWYQQSLDQGLQFLIQYYNGEERAKGNILERFSAQQFPDLHSELNLSSLELGDSALYFCASGEAGNIQYFFFGPGTRLTVL.

Of note for this clonotype: The germline gene is not matched at one end of the junction; a read error may be the cause. The chain is built from TRBV7-9 and TRBJ2-3, with TRBD2 as a possible D gene (6 bases). Germline V gene sequence: CDR1 SEHNR, CDR2 FQNEAQ (reference sequence). CDR3 length: 13 residues. CDR3 residues: CASGYGSSGTRYF. Written as DNA, the CDR3 is TGTGCCAGCGGGTACGGGAGCAGCGGTACGCGGTATTTT. Using reference TRBV7-9 and TRBJ2-3 for the parts outside the CDR3, the full variable domain is DTGVSQNPRHKITKRGQNVTFRCDPISEHNRLYWYRQTLGQGPEFLTYFQNEAQLEKSRLLSDRFSAERPKGSFSTLEIQRTEQGDSAMYLCASGYGSSGTRYFGPGTRLTVL.

This clonotype has a handful of counts. Given the absence of the conserved phenylalanine or tryptophan at the CDR3 end, a read error is likely. The limits of the CDR3 on the DNA are not certain, so only TCRdb's listed CDR3 is given. V is TRBV7-9 and J is TRBJ2-3; the table's D call, TRBD1, was not checked against the DNA. CDR1 is SEHNR and CDR2 is FQNEAQ in the germline V gene (reference sequence). The CDR3 contains 13 residues when both ends are counted. The CDR3 spells CASSVVPGELYFG.

This chain connects TRBV7-9 to TRBJ1-4; 9 bases line up with TRBD1. Germline-derived CDR1 and CDR2 are SEHNR and FQNEAQ (reference sequence). This CDR3 spans 13 amino acids. The junction had 4 bases not matched to a gene; V was cut back by 4 bases and J by 10 bases. The CDR3 is CASSWDREVKLFF. CDR3 in DNA: TGTGCCAGCAGCTGGGACAGGGAAGTAAAACTGTTTTTT.

In nucleotides, the CDR3 is TGTGCCAGCAGCTGCGCCGTGGGCTCAAACGAGGGCTACTTC. This gives the protein CASSCAVGSNEGYF. The chain carries TRBV7-3 and TRBJ2-7, with a weak D call TRBD2 (5 bases). The CDR3 extends over 14 amino acids. Germline V gene data show CDR1 as SGHTA and CDR2 as FQGTGA. Trimming removed 4 bases at V and 13 bases at J, with 23 bases between.

In regard to this clonotype: At one end, the junction sequence differs from germline, possibly due to a read error. The V and J genes are TRBV15 and TRBJ2-3, with D maybe TRBD2 (5 bases). The CDR3 consists of 14 residues. The germline V gene has CDR1 LNHNV and CDR2 YYDKDF (reference sequence). CDR3 DNA: TGTGCCACCAGCATAGCGAGAGAGCCAGATACGCAGTACTTT. Its translation: CATSIAREPDTQYF. The full variable domain, with the rest looked up from reference TRBV15 and TRBJ2-3, is DAMVIQNPRYQVTQFGKPVTLSCSQTLNHNVMYWYQQKSSQAPKLLFHYYDKDFNNEADTPDNFQSRRPNTSFCFLDIRSPGLGDTAMYLCATSIAREPDTQYFGPGTRLTVL.

A word on this clonotype: This likely comes from a read error, as the CDR3 has no conserved phenylalanine or tryptophan at its end. The chain couples TRBV7-8 to TRBJ2-3, with 7 bases lining up with TRBD1. The germline CDR1 and CDR2 sequences are SGHVS and FQNEAQ. This CDR3 region has 13 residues. CDR3 region: CASGLGGTAEQYY. The CDR3 DNA follows: TGTGCCAGCGGCTTAGGGGGCACTGCCGAGCAGTATTAT.

This clonotype appeared a few times. The chain is built from TRBV11-3 and TRBJ1-5; TRBD1 might be the D (5 bases). The CDR3 has 14 residues. Trimming left V 6 bases short and J 5 bases short, with 14 bases between. Germline V CDR1 and CDR2: SGHNT, YENEEA. The CDR3 nucleotides read TGTGCCAGCAGTGAAGATCTGACAGATCAGCCCCAGCATTTT. Translated: CASSEDLTDQPQHF. Full variable domain (outside the CDR3, taken from reference TRBV11-3 and TRBJ1-5): EAGVVQSPRYKIIEKKQPVAFWCNPISGHNTLYWYLQNLGQGPELLIRYENEEAVDDSQLPKDRFSAERLKGVDSTLKIQPAELGDSAVYLCASSEDLTDQPQHFGDGTRLSIL.

This clonotype was seen once. The chain recombines TRBV7-8 with TRBJ2-7, with D possibly TRBD1 on 8 matching bases. The V end was cut by 4 bases, the J end by 5 bases, with 21 bases between. The CDR3 contains 16 residues. Germline CDR1 and CDR2: SGHVS and FQNEAQ. The CDR3 DNA sequence: TGTGCCAGCAGCTCAGCGGGACAGGCCAACACGCACGAGCAGTACGTC. This encodes CASSSAGQANTHEQYV.

Remarks on this clonotype: An end of the junction does not agree with germline; a read error may underlie this. The V and J genes are TRBV2 and TRBJ1-2, with D tentatively TRBD1 (5 bases). This CDR3 is 13 amino acids long. CDR1 and CDR2 from the germline V gene are SNHLY and FYNNEI. CDR3 region: CASGDGVADTQTF. The CDR3 DNA sequence: TGTGCCAGCGGGGACGGCGTTGCAGATACGCAGACCTTT.

A few counts support this clonotype. A junction end diverges from the germline sequence, so it may reflect a read error. V and J are TRBV7-6 and TRBJ2-5; a weak D match, TRBD1 (6 bases). The CDR3 has 14 amino acids. The germline V gene has CDR1 SGHVS and CDR2 FNYEAQ. In DNA form, the CDR3 reads TGTGCCAGCAGCTTAGCCCACGGGACAAAAGACACCCAGTTC. The encoded protein is CASSLAHGTKDTQF.

This clonotype showed up just once. The genes are TRBV5-6 and TRBJ2-5, with D maybe TRBD2 (6 bases). Trimming stripped 10 bases from V and 5 bases from J, with 15 bases between. This CDR3 contains 12 residues. Germline V gene data show CDR1 as SGHDT and CDR2 as YYEEEE. The DNA for the CDR3 is TGTGCCGGCCGCGGGGAGGCGGAGACCCAGTACTTC. Residues: CAGRGEAETQYF.

To note about this clonotype: Sequence at one end of the junction differs from germline and may be a read error. The V and J genes are TRBV15 and TRBJ2-1; 9 bases are shared with TRBD1. This CDR3 is built from 15 residues. Looked up from germline, CDR1 is LNHNV and CDR2 is YYDKDF (reference sequence). The CDR3 sequence is CATSRERQGGNEQHF. In DNA form, the CDR3 reads TGTGCCACCAGCAGAGAAAGACAGGGGGGGAATGAGCAGCACTTC.

Comment on this clonotype: No conserved phenylalanine or tryptophan is present at the end of the CDR3, so a read error is the likely explanation. The DNA is omitted, as the CDR3 cannot be located on it reliably, and the CDR3 follows TCRdb's listing. This chain uses TRBV7-3 with TRBJ2-4; TRBD2 is taken as the D call from the table, unchecked against the DNA. CDR1 is SGHTA, CDR2 FQGTGA, per germline. With termini counted, the CDR3 has 12 amino acids. CDR3 residues: CASGGAGNTHTY.

With respect to this clonotype: No conserved phenylalanine or tryptophan is present at the end of the CDR3, so a read error is the likely explanation. The DNA is left out, because the CDR3 cannot be placed on it with certainty; the CDR3 is given as TCRdb lists it. The J gene is TRBJ2-5, the V gene TRBV7-8. The CDR3 has 12 residues if both end residues are counted. Germline V gene lookup returns CDR1 SGHVS and CDR2 FQNEAQ. CDR3 sequence: CASSLARETESH.

This rearrangement joins TRBV5-1 to TRBJ2-7; D is unclear. This CDR3 has 14 amino acids. Germline CDR1 reads SGHRS; CDR2 reads YFSETQ. V was clipped by 0 bases and J by 5 bases, with 12 bases between them. CDR3 residues: CASSLGGRDDEQYF. Written as DNA, the CDR3 is TGCGCCAGCAGCTTGGGGGGTCGCGACGACGAGCAGTACTTC.

J is TRBJ1-5 and V is TRBV7-8; D is undetermined. Per the germline V gene, CDR1 is SGHVS and CDR2 is FQNEAQ. The V and J ends lost 0 bases and 11 bases respectively, with 17 bases between them. The CDR3 length is 15 residues. CDR3 region: CASSLARAEMDTQHF. DNA for the CDR3: TGTGCCAGCAGCTTAGCGAGAGCGGAGATGGATACCCAGCATTTT.

This clonotype was seen only a few times. Germline is not matched at one junction end, which may reflect a read error. This chain joins TRBV2 and TRBJ2-2; D is possibly TRBD1 (6 bases). The CDR3 spans 13 residues. Per the germline V gene, CDR1 is SNHLY and CDR2 is FYNNEI. The CDR3 here is CATVAGDTETLYF. The CDR3 DNA sequence: TGTGCCACCGTGGCCGGGGACACCGAGACGCTGTATTTT.

Concerning this clonotype itself: Given the absence of the conserved phenylalanine or tryptophan at the CDR3 end, a read error is likely. The V gene is TRBV24-1, the J gene TRBJ2-1; 15 bases map to TRBD2. Looked up from germline, CDR1 is KGHDR and CDR2 is SFDVKD. V dropped 9 bases and J dropped 8; count of bases not matched to a gene: 4. The CDR3 contains 14 residues. The CDR3, as DNA: TGTGCCACCGGGACTAGCGGGGGGAGGGATGAGCAGTTCCTC. Encoded protein: CATGTSGGRDEQFL.

The V call is TRBV15, the J call TRBJ1-2; 8 positions agree with TRBD1. The ends lost 0 bases at V and 3 bases at J; junction bases unmatched: 12. Germline CDR1 reads LNHNV; CDR2 reads YYDKDF (reference sequence). The CDR3 runs to 18 residues. CDR3 coding DNA: TGTGCCACCAGCAGAGAGTCGGACAGGGAGTACTGGGACTATGGCTACACCTTC. Protein: CATSRESDREYWDYGYTF.